This TCR beta chain comes out of a study of cytomegalovirus exposure and HLA in healthy donors. Study-wide results and caveats: That first-cohort TCR clusters tended to co-occur in the approximately 120 validation repertoires was found in a later analysis. Usually a TCR sequence was rare, but some public TCRs were found in many donors.

Sequencing used immunoSEQ multiplex PCR; TCRdb keeps in-frame clones, though not all of them. The sample carries roughly 250,000 clones, approximately 87% recorded once. CDR1 and CDR2 from the germline V gene are SEHNR and FQNEAQ (reference sequence). V was pared by 5 bases and J by 2 bases, with 9 bases of the junction left unmatched. The CDR3 consists of 16 residues. A remark on this clone: No antigen is known for it.

The receptor's source is a man aged 18 to 30 in good health and CMV-seronegative. Specimen: PBMCs. The rearrangement joins TRBV7-9 to TRBJ2-7, with 10 bases identical to TRBD2. CDR3 sequence reads: CASSVLTSGTTYEQYF. In DNA, the CDR3 is TGTGCCAGCAGCGTCCTAACTAGCGGGACCACCTACGAGCAGTACTTC.